The 18 T cell receptor beta chains given below trace back to one sample, sequenced in a study of identifying expanded T cells in peripheral blood. Repertoires were generated with immunoSEQ multiplex PCR, while TCRdb's copy carries only in-frame clones and drops some. This table has about 90,000 clones, around 90% appearing once. Material for sequencing was blood. These receptor sequences come from a person between 18 and 75 years old in good health.

This chain uses TRBV9 with TRBJ1-2; tentative D call: TRBD1 (6 bases). Germline lookup yields CDR1 SGDLS and CDR2 YYNGEE. Deletions cut 2 bases from V and 8 bases from J, with 19 bases between. This CDR3 region has 15 residues. CDR3 nucleotide sequence: TGTGCCAGCAGCGTTCGGGACACCTCAAGGGGGGGCTACACCTTC. This translates into CASSVRDTSRGGYTF.

This sequence joins TRBV7-3 and TRBJ1-1; perhaps TRBD1 as D (6 bases). The CDR3 length is 14 residues. The germline V gene has CDR1 SGHTA and CDR2 FQGTGA. The V end was cut by 5 bases, the J end by 2 bases, with 12 bases between. CDR3 coding DNA: TGTGCCAGCAGCCCGGGACACCAAAACACTGAAGCTTTCTTT. Translated, it gives CASSPGHQNTEAFF.

The rearrangement joins TRBV5-1 to TRBJ2-2; D gene unclear. Deletions cut 0 bases from V and 1 base from J, with 19 bases between. The CDR3 loop spans 19 amino acids. Germline CDR1 is SGHRS and CDR2 is YFSETQ. In nucleotides, the CDR3 is TGCGCCAGCAGCTTGGCCCCTGCAGGTTTTGATCAGAACACCGGGGAGCTGTTTTTT. Amino acid sequence: CASSLAPAGFDQNTGELFF.

The rearrangement joins TRBV28 to TRBJ1-2; D call uncertain. Germline loops: CDR1 MDHEN, CDR2 SYDVKM. This CDR3 has 13 residues. V lost 5 bases to trimming and J lost 2 bases, with 9 bases between them. Written as DNA, the CDR3 is TGTGCCAGCAGTACACGGGTAAACTATGGCTACACCTTC. Its translation: CASSTRVNYGYTF.

The chain couples TRBV14 to TRBJ2-7, with no clear D. Germline CDR1 and CDR2: SGHDN and FVKESK. The CDR3 runs to 12 residues. The V end lost 1 base, the J end lost 5 bases, and 6 bases lay between the germline ends. The CDR3 loop reads CASSQGWNEQYF. The CDR3, as DNA: TGTGCCAGCAGCCAAGGATGGAACGAGCAGTACTTC.

This rearrangement joins TRBV19 to TRBJ1-6; 7 nucleotides line up with TRBD1. Germline V gene data show CDR1 as LNHDA and CDR2 as SQIVND (reference sequence). The CDR3 is 15 residues long. Unmatched junction bases numbered 2, after V lost 3 bases and J lost 3 bases. For the CDR3, the DNA is TGTGCCAGTAGTATGTGGGACAGCTATAATTCACCCCTCCACTTT. It translates to CASSMWDSYNSPLHF.

The chain uses TRBV18 and TRBJ1-5; tentatively, D is TRBD1 (5 bases). Trimming pared 5 bases from V and 7 bases from J, leaving 12 bases between. The CDR3 runs 13 residues. In germline, CDR1 is KGHSH, CDR2 LQKENI. Written as DNA, the CDR3 is TGTGCCAGCTCAAGCATAGGGGTGCAGCCCCAGCATTTT. Translating it yields CASSSIGVQPQHF. Looking up the rest from reference TRBV18 and TRBJ1-5 gives the full variable domain: NAGVMQNPRHLVRRRGQEARLRCSPMKGHSHVYWYRQLPEEGLKFMVYLQKENIIDESGMPKERFSAEFPKEGPSILRIQQVVRGDSAAYFCASSSIGVQPQHFGDGTRLSIL.

The V gene is TRBV28, the J gene TRBJ2-1; D is possibly TRBD2 (6 bases). The CDR3 totals 15 residues. Trimming took 5 bases from V and 7 from J, leaving 18 bases between them. The germline V gene encodes CDR1 MDHEN and CDR2 SYDVKM. For the CDR3, the DNA is TGTGCCAGCAGTCAAAGACTAGTCGGTTATAATGAGCAGTTCTTC. This codes for CASSQRLVGYNEQFF.

The chain uses TRBV6-6 and TRBJ1-2; D gene unclear. Germline CDR1 is MNHNY and CDR2 is SVGAGI (reference sequence). This CDR3 has 13 amino acids. The ends were cut back, 5 bases at V and 5 bases at J, with 12 bases in the middle. The CDR3 is CASSPADGYGYTF. The CDR3 nucleotides are TGTGCCAGCAGTCCGGCGGACGGGTATGGCTACACCTTC.

The chain uses TRBV11-2 and TRBJ1-1; possibly TRBD1 for D (6 bases). The V end lost 5 bases, the J end lost 7 bases, and 14 bases lay between the germline ends. Germline V gene sequence: CDR1 SGHAT, CDR2 FQNNGV. The CDR3 extends over 13 amino acids. DNA of the CDR3: TGTGCCAGCAGCCGACCAACAGGGATTGAAGCTTTCTTT. This gives the protein CASSRPTGIEAFF.

The chain joins TRBV5-4 to TRBJ2-1; D is unresolved. In germline, CDR1 is SGHNT, CDR2 YYREEE (reference sequence). Trimming removed 4 bases at V and 6 bases at J, with 11 bases between. This CDR3 is 13 amino acids long. CDR3 loop: CASSPDRSNEQFF. Here the CDR3 DNA reads TGTGCCAGCAGCCCCGATCGGTCCAATGAGCAGTTCTTC.

The genes are TRBV5-5 and TRBJ2-7, with 8 bases lining up with TRBD1. CDR1 and CDR2 (germline): SGHKS, YYEKEE (reference sequence). After removal of 0 bases from V and 6 bases from J, the junction contained 2 bases not matched to a gene. This CDR3 contains 13 residues. Written as DNA, the CDR3 is TGTGCCAGCAGCTTGGGTACAGGGGGCGAGCAGTACTTC. This codes for CASSLGTGGEQYF.

V usage is TRBV5-1 and J usage is TRBJ2-2; D perhaps matches TRBD1 (5 bases). Trimming removed 3 bases from V and 0 bases from J, with 12 bases in between. Germline V gives CDR1 SGHRS, CDR2 YFSETQ. This CDR3 is 16 amino acids long. As DNA, the CDR3 is TGCGCCAGCAGCTATTCATCAGGGACGAACACCGGGGAGCTGTTTTTT. It yields the protein CASSYSSGTNTGELFF.

This chain links TRBV19 with TRBJ2-7, with 8 positions matching TRBD2. Losses at the gene ends were 5 bases for V and 1 base for J; bases not matched to a gene: 10. This CDR3 is built from 16 residues. The germline CDR1 and CDR2 sequences are LNHDA and SQIVND (reference sequence). The DNA of the CDR3 is TGTGCCAGTAGTTCAGGACTAGCTTACTCATCCTACGAGCAGTACTTC. Amino acid sequence: CASSSGLAYSSYEQYF.

In this sample, this clone turned up once. The chain carries TRBV5-8 and TRBJ2-4; D unclear. The CDR3 is 13 residues long. CDR1 and CDR2 from the germline V gene are SGHTS and YDEGEE. V lost 5 bases and J 2 bases, leaving 8 bases between the germline ends. The CDR3 reads CASRPLTKNIQYF. CDR3 DNA: TGTGCCAGCAGGCCCCTTACCAAAAACATTCAGTACTTC.

This clone was seen just once. V usage is TRBV29-1 and J usage is TRBJ2-3; D uncertain. This CDR3 comprises 14 residues. Between the trimmed V and J ends, which lost 4 bases and 0 bases, there was a span of 11 bases. Germline lookup yields CDR1 SQVTM and CDR2 ANQGSEA. The CDR3, as DNA: TGCAGCGTTGGAGTACTCGTTAGCACAGATACGCAGTATTTT. It is translated as CSVGVLVSTDTQYF.

This chain uses TRBV5-1 with TRBJ2-5, with D tentatively TRBD1 or TRBD2 (6 bases each). Germline-derived CDR1 and CDR2 are SGHRS and YFSETQ. V gave up 3 bases and J gave up 5 bases, with 17 bases separating them. The CDR3 has 15 residues. CDR3 DNA sequence: TGCGCCAGCAGCTCGTCAGGGGAGGCATGGGAGACCCAGTACTTC. It yields the protein CASSSSGEAWETQYF.

The chain has TRBV5-4 and TRBJ2-1, with 9 bases identical to TRBD2. The CDR3 has 19 amino acids. Looked up from germline, CDR1 is SGHNT and CDR2 is YYREEE (reference sequence). The junction had 20 bases not matched to a gene; V was cut back by 4 bases and J by 6 bases. CDR3 in amino acids: CASSLRFTGAGGPLNEQFF. Written as DNA, the CDR3 is TGTGCCAGCAGCCTGCGCTTCACCGGGGCGGGAGGGCCTCTCAATGAGCAGTTCTTC.